The clone carrying this T cell receptor beta chain was recorded at least ten times. Its antigen remains unknown. The data originate from a study of T cells after yellow fever vaccination. Background on the study: Each low-cell-number fraction was prepared by means of SMART-Seq v4 Ultra Low Input. General study results and limits: A minor fraction of clonotypes spanned both CD4 and CD8 compartments. Clones from primary vaccination mostly reappeared after the booster (roughly 95% CD4, around 90% CD8).

TCRdb reprocessed the 5' RACE reads via MiXCR and lists one record per CDR3 protein. Of about 250,000 distinct CDR3 sequences in the sample, roughly 4% were seen once. Per germline, CDR1 LGHNA and CDR2 YNFKEQ. CDR3 length: 16 residues. The V end was cut by 2 bases, the J end by 6 bases, with 17 bases between. The receptor comes from a young man who received the YFV17D yellow fever vaccine. This rearrangement joins TRBV4-2 to TRBJ2-1; D perhaps matches TRBD1 (6 bases). This material consisted of PBMCs, taken 15 days after the yellow fever booster vaccination. The CDR3 bases are TGTGCCAGCAGCCAACCTACAGGGTACTGGAGCAATGAGCAGTTCTTC. It codes for CASSQPTGYWSNEQFF.